The 31 T cell receptor beta chains below all came from one sample that was sequenced in a study of blood T cell repertoires in COVID-19. Assay used: immunoSEQ multiplex PCR; TCRdb lists only in-frame clones, some missing. This sample has 55,000 to 75,000 clones, with more than 75% found just once. The specimen was peripheral blood. The origin of the receptors is a human donor with active COVID-19. The donor label of this sample is uncertain.

The sample holds a few counts of this clone. V is TRBV5-4 and J is TRBJ2-7; 7 positions agree with TRBD2. Germline V gene lookup returns CDR1 SGHNT and CDR2 YYREEE (reference sequence). V was pared by 4 bases and J by 0 bases, with 7 bases of the junction left unmatched. This CDR3 region has 15 residues. The CDR3 DNA is TGTGCCAGCAGCACCCCTCTAGCGGACTCCTACGAGCAGTACTTC. As protein: CASSTPLADSYEQYF.

The V gene is TRBV3-1 (or the pseudogene TRBV3-2), the J gene TRBJ1-5, with 7 nucleotides matching TRBD1. Germline CDR1 and CDR2: LGHDT and YNNKEL (reference sequence). V was clipped by 1 base and J by 2 bases; unmatched bases: 2. The CDR3 totals 15 residues. Written as DNA, the CDR3 is TGTGCCAGCAGCCAAGGACAGGGTCGCAATCAGCCCCAGCATTTT. Amino acid sequence: CASSQGQGRNQPQHF.

This clone was recorded once. The rearrangement links TRBV30 to TRBJ1-2, with D perhaps matching TRBD1 (6 bases). CDR1 is GTSNPN, CDR2 SVGIG, per germline (reference sequence). V shed 1 base and J shed 3 bases, with 9 bases lying between them. This CDR3 is built from 13 residues. CDR3 sequence reads: CAWSGRGDYGYTF. The CDR3 DNA sequence: TGTGCCTGGAGTGGCAGGGGCGACTATGGCTACACCTTC.

This clone came up once. The rearrangement uses TRBV4-1 and TRBJ1-2; TRBD1 agrees at 8 bases. The CDR3 totals 15 residues. Trimming at V came to 3 bases and at J to 8 bases, leaving 11 bases not matched to a gene. Germline CDR1 reads MGHRA; CDR2 reads YSYEKL. This chain's CDR3 is CASSQFDRGFYGYTF. CDR3 nucleotides: TGCGCCAGCAGCCAGTTCGACAGGGGTTTTTACGGCTACACCTTC.

This chain uses TRBV19 with TRBJ1-1; D possibly corresponds to TRBD1 (6 bases). Trimming pared 5 bases from V and 4 bases from J, leaving 17 bases between. The CDR3 loop spans 15 amino acids. The germline CDR1 and CDR2 sequences are LNHDA and SQIVND (reference sequence). The CDR3 nucleotides are TGTGCCAGTAGTGCCGGTACAGGGTTTCTCACTGAAGCTTTCTTT. Protein sequence: CASSAGTGFLTEAFF.

The chain joins TRBV9 to TRBJ1-2; 8 bases align to TRBD1. The length of the CDR3 is 14 residues. Germline V CDR1 and CDR2: SGDLS, YYNGEE. After removal of 6 bases from V and 8 bases from J, the junction contained 12 bases not matched to a gene. CDR3 DNA: TGTGCCAGCATCCAGGACAGGGCCGATAAGGGCTACACCTTC. Translation gives CASIQDRADKGYTF.

This clone occurred once. CDR3 DNA: TGTGCCAGCAGAACCCCAGGCCCCGGGGAGCTGTTTTTT. Translated, it gives CASRTPGPGELFF. This rearrangement joins TRBV6-5 to TRBJ2-2; D unclear. CDR3 size: 13 residues. Germline V gene sequence: CDR1 MNHEY, CDR2 SVGAGI. V lost 6 bases and J lost 6, with 11 bases in between.

V and J are TRBV9 and TRBJ2-7; perhaps TRBD1 as D (6 bases). Trimming took 4 bases from V and 4 from J, leaving 15 bases between them. This CDR3 is built from 14 residues. Germline lookup yields CDR1 SGDLS and CDR2 YYNGEE. This chain's CDR3 is CASSPQSTGYEQYF. The CDR3 DNA reads as TGTGCCAGCAGCCCACAATCGACAGGATACGAGCAGTACTTC. Drawing the rest from reference TRBV9 and TRBJ2-7, the complete variable domain is DSGVTQTPKHLITATGQRVTLRCSPRSGDLSVYWYQQSLDQGLQFLIQYYNGEERAKGNILERFSAQQFPDLHSELNLSSLELGDSALYFCASSPQSTGYEQYFGPGTRLTVT.

The rearrangement links TRBV14 to TRBJ1-4; TRBD1 aligns across 7 bases. Losses at the gene ends were 4 bases for V and 7 bases for J; bases not matched to a gene: 6. Germline loops: CDR1 SGHDN, CDR2 FVKESK. The CDR3 spans 14 residues. Written as DNA, the CDR3 is TGTGCCAGCAGCCCTGGGACAGTCCCTGAAAAACTGTTTTTT. It translates to CASSPGTVPEKLFF.

This chain uses TRBV2 with TRBJ1-1; D not resolved. The CDR3 has 12 residues. Trimming took 1 base from V and 10 from J, leaving 10 bases between them. In germline, CDR1 is SNHLY, CDR2 FYNNEI. This CDR3 is CASSEGFEGAFF. The CDR3 DNA reads TGTGCCAGCAGTGAAGGGTTCGAGGGAGCTTTCTTT.

This chain uses TRBV6-4 with TRBJ1-2; the D gene is possibly TRBD1 (6 bases). The CDR3 covers 15 residues. V was clipped by 5 bases and J by 8 bases, with 21 bases between them. Germline CDR1 MRHNA, CDR2 SNTAGT. The CDR3 DNA reads TGTGCCAGCAGTTCAACGACAGGAAGCCTAGCCGGCTACACCTTC. Its protein is CASSSTTGSLAGYTF.

This chain connects TRBV19 to TRBJ1-5, with TRBD1 identical over 7 bases. CDR1 LNHDA and CDR2 SQIVND come from the germline V gene (reference sequence). Losses at the gene ends were 1 base for V and 0 bases for J; bases not matched to a gene: 3. The CDR3 has 16 residues. The DNA for the CDR3 is TGTGCCAGTAGTATAGGGACAGGCTATAGCAATCAGCCCCAGCATTTT. This sequence encodes CASSIGTGYSNQPQHF.

J is TRBJ2-7 and V is TRBV14, with 10 bases matching TRBD2. Germline CDR1 is SGHDN and CDR2 is FVKESK. The V and J ends lost 0 bases and 6 bases, in that order; junction bases with no gene match: 11. This CDR3 region has 17 residues. Written as DNA, the CDR3 is TGTGCCAGCAGCCAAGATATCGGGAGCGGGAGGGCCGGCGAGCAGTACTTC. Residues: CASSQDIGSGRAGEQYF.

The chain carries TRBV12-3 or TRBV12-4 and TRBJ2-1; TRBD2 aligns across 7 bases. This CDR3 is 12 amino acids long. J gave up 7 bases and V 4 bases, and 1 base lay outside the gene matches. The DNA for the CDR3 is TGTGCCAGCAGTTGGGGAGGGAATGAGCAGTTCTTC. It codes for CASSWGGNEQFF.

This chain links TRBV2 with TRBJ2-2; 12 bases fit TRBD2. V shed 5 bases and J 7 bases; nucleotides not matched to a gene: 5. Germline-derived CDR1 and CDR2 are SNHLY and FYNNEI. The CDR3 length is 15 residues. The CDR3: CASSLGLAGIGELFF. The CDR3 DNA reads TGTGCCAGCAGTTTGGGACTAGCGGGTATCGGGGAGCTGTTTTTT.

This chain connects TRBV4-3 to TRBJ1-1; TRBD1 matches 8 bases. CDR3 length: 15 residues. Germline trimming cut 3 bases from V and 1 base from J; bases unmatched to any gene: 4. In germline, CDR1 is LGHNA, CDR2 YSLEER. This CDR3 reads CASSQRTGSNTEAFF. The CDR3 DNA reads TGCGCCAGCAGCCAGCGGACAGGGTCGAACACTGAAGCTTTCTTT.

The gene calls are TRBV7-3 and TRBJ1-6; TRBD1 might be the D (5 bases). Between the trimmed V and J ends, which lost 1 base and 7 bases, there was a span of 11 bases. This CDR3 region has 15 residues. Per germline, CDR1 SGHTA and CDR2 FQGTGA. DNA of the CDR3: TGTGCCAGCAGCTTAAGCGGGACCCAAAATTCACCCCTCCACTTT. Protein product: CASSLSGTQNSPLHF.

The chain combines TRBV20-1 with TRBJ2-3, with TRBD2 matching 14 bases. The CDR3 loop spans 15 amino acids. V lost 3 bases to trimming and J lost 6 bases; unmatched junction nucleotides: 5. CDR1 is DFQATT and CDR2 is SNEGSKA in the germline V gene (reference sequence). CDR3: CSASFGTSGGDTQYF. The CDR3 coding sequence is TGCAGTGCTAGTTTCGGGACTAGCGGGGGTGATACGCAGTATTTT.

J is TRBJ1-2 and V is TRBV4-2, with TRBD1 as a possible D gene (6 bases). In germline, CDR1 is LGHNA, CDR2 YNFKEQ. The V and J ends lost 4 bases and 6 bases respectively, with 21 bases between them. The CDR3 loop spans 16 amino acids. The CDR3 region is CASSRQKDTGMDGYTF. The CDR3 bases are TGTGCCAGCAGCCGCCAGAAGGACACAGGGATGGATGGCTACACCTTC.

The rearrangement joins TRBV28 to TRBJ2-7, with no clear D. The V and J ends lost 2 bases and 3 bases respectively, with 8 bases between them. The germline CDR1 and CDR2 sequences are MDHEN and SYDVKM. This CDR3 has 13 residues. CDR3 residues: CASSLRLLYEQYF. The CDR3 region has the DNA TGTGCCAGCAGTTTACGGTTACTCTACGAGCAGTACTTC.

CDR3 sequence: CAIRGDSVWEQYF. Here the CDR3 DNA reads TGTGCCATCAGGGGGGACAGCGTTTGGGAGCAGTACTTC. The chain carries TRBV10-3 and TRBJ2-7; 7 bases match TRBD1. V was pared by 6 bases and J by 7 bases, with 9 bases of the junction left unmatched. Germline V CDR1 and CDR2: ENHRY, SYGVKD. This CDR3 comprises 13 residues.

The J gene is TRBJ1-5, the V gene TRBV19; 11 bases are a match to TRBD1. CDR1 is LNHDA and CDR2 is SQIVND in the germline V gene (reference sequence). The CDR3 length is 15 residues. J was trimmed by 4 bases and V by 8 bases; bases with no gene match: 7. The chain's CDR3 is CASRDRGFANQPQHF. DNA of the CDR3: TGTGCCAGTCGGGACAGGGGGTTTGCAAATCAGCCCCAGCATTTT.

The chain carries TRBV2 and TRBJ1-1, with D hard to call. Germline CDR1 is SNHLY and CDR2 is FYNNEI. V lost 1 base and J lost 9, with 9 bases in between. This CDR3 is built from 12 residues. CDR3 in DNA: TGTGCCAGCAGTGAAGACGCCAGTAAAGCTTTCTTT. It specifies CASSEDASKAFF.

The chain joins TRBV18 to TRBJ2-1; perhaps TRBD1 as D (5 bases). Germline CDR1 and CDR2: KGHSH and LQKENI. There are 13 residues in the CDR3. Trimming pared 2 bases from V and 6 bases from J, leaving 8 bases between. Written as DNA, the CDR3 is TGTGCCAGCTCACCAGGGGCCTCCAATGAGCAGTTCTTC. This gives the protein CASSPGASNEQFF.

The V gene is TRBV12-3 or TRBV12-4, the J gene TRBJ2-7; D may be TRBD1 (6 bases). The V gene lost 6 bases and the J gene lost 1 base, with 10 bases spanning the gap. The CDR3 has 13 residues. The CDR3 sequence: CASSRTASYEQYF. DNA of the CDR3: TGTGCCAGCAGCAGGACAGCGTCCTACGAGCAGTACTTC.

The chain combines TRBV30 with TRBJ1-5, with D tentatively TRBD1 (5 bases). The CDR3 covers 12 residues. Between the trimmed V and J ends, which lost 2 bases and 4 bases, there was a span of 6 bases. Germline lookup yields CDR1 GTSNPN and CDR2 SVGIG (reference sequence). CDR3 sequence reads: CAWSRGNQPQHF. Here the CDR3 DNA reads TGTGCCTGGAGTCGGGGGAATCAGCCCCAGCATTTT.

The CDR3 reads CASSRRAGFSGNTIYF. CDR3 in DNA: TGTGCCAGCAGCCGGCGGGCCGGGTTCTCTGGAAACACCATATATTTT. This chain connects TRBV7-9 to TRBJ1-3; D gene unclear. Germline V lookup: CDR1 SEHNR, CDR2 FQNEAQ (reference sequence). Trimming left V 5 bases short and J 0 bases short, with 14 bases between. The CDR3 spans 16 residues.

V and J are TRBV7-2 and TRBJ1-3; tentatively, D is TRBD1 (6 bases). The CDR3 totals 15 residues. CDR1 SGHTA and CDR2 FQGNSA come from the germline V gene. V was pared by 6 bases and J by 4 bases, with 16 bases between. For the CDR3, the DNA is TGTGCCAGCAGACCCCCAGGGGTTGCCGGAAACACCATATATTTT. The encoded protein is CASRPPGVAGNTIYF.

The chain joins TRBV7-9 to TRBJ1-1; the D gene is possibly TRBD1 (5 bases). This CDR3 spans 13 amino acids. From germline, CDR1 is SEHNR and CDR2 FQNEAQ (reference sequence). V lost 3 bases, J lost 3 bases, and 8 bases lay in between. As DNA, the CDR3 is TGTGCCAGCAGCTTGGGGGGGGACACTGAAGCTTTCTTT. It encodes CASSLGGDTEAFF.

The J gene is TRBJ1-5, the V gene TRBV28, with TRBD1 matching 7 bases. Trimming removed 6 bases from V and 0 bases from J; junction bases left unmatched: 11. The CDR3 sequence is 17 residues long. Germline V CDR1 and CDR2: MDHEN, SYDVKM. DNA of the CDR3: TGTGCCAGCAGGAAAGACACGGGACAGAATAGCAATCAGCCCCAGCATTTT. Encoded protein: CASRKDTGQNSNQPQHF.

The chain is built from TRBV6-1 and TRBJ2-3, with 10 bases that match TRBD2. After removal of 2 bases from V and 3 bases from J, the junction contained 2 bases not matched to a gene. CDR1 and CDR2 from the germline V gene are MNHNS and SASEGT. The CDR3 extends over 15 amino acids. CDR3 in DNA: TGTGCCAGCAGTGAAAGGGGACTAGCGACAGATACGCAGTATTTT. It specifies CASSERGLATDTQYF.